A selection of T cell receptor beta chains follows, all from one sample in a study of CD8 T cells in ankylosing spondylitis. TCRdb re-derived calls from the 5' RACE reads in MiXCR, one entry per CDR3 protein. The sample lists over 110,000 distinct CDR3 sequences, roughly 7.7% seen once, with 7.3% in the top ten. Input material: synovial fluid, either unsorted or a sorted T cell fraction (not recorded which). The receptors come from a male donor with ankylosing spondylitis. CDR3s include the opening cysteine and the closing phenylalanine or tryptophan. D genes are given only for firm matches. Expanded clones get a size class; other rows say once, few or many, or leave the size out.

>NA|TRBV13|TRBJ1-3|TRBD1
TGTGCCAGCAGCAGACAGGGCGGCTCTGGAAACACCATATATTTT
CASSRQGGSGNTIYF
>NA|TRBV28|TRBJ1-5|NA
TGTGCCAGCAGTTTGCCAGGGACGGGAGAGCAGCCCCAGCATTTT
CASSLPGTGEQPQHF
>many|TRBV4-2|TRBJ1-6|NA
TGTGCCAGCAGCCAAGACTGGACATCCGCACCCCTCCACTTT
CASSQDWTSAPLHF
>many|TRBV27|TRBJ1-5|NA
TGTGCCAGCAGCCCTCTAGGGGGGCCCCAGCATTTT
CASSPLGGPQHF
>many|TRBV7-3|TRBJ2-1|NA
TGTGCCAGCAGCCGAGCGGGACAAGTGTGGAATGAGCAGTTCTTC
CASSRAGQVWNEQFF
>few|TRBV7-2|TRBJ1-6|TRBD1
TGTGCCAGCAGCTCGGACAGGAGGTCACCCCTCCACTTT
CASSSDRRSPLHF
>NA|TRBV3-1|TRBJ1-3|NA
TGTGCCAGCAGCCAAGGTGAATCGCGCCTCTCTGGAAACACCATATATTTT
CASSQGESRLSGNTIYF
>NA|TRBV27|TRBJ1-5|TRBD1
TGTGCCAGCAGTTTATCGCGAACAGGGGGCGGGGTACAGCATTTT
CASSLSRTGGGVQHF
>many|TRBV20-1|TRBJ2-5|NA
TGCAGTGCTGACAGGGAGACCCAGTACTTC
CSADRETQYF
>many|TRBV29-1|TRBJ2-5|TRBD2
TGCAGCGTTTTAGCGGGGAAAGAGACCCAGTACTTC
CSVLAGKETQYF
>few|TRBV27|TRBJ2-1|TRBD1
TGTGCCAGCGGTGGGACAGGGGGGAATGAGCAGTTCTTC
CASGGTGGNEQFF
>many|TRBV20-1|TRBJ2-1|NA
TGCAGTGCTAGAGTTTTTGAGCGTCTTTACAATGAGCAGTTCTTC
CSARVFERLYNEQFF
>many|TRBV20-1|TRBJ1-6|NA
TGCAGTGCTAGAGTCCGAGGGGAATCACCCCTCCACTTT
CSARVRGESPLHF
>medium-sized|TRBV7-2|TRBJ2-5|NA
TGTGCCAGCAGCTTAGGAGACAGCCTCCAAGAGACCCAGTACTTC
CASSLGDSLQETQYF
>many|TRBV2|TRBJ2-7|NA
TGTGCCAGCAAGGCCTACGAGCAGTACTTC
CASKAYEQYF
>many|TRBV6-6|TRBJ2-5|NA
TGTGCCAGCATACCGAGCGGCGCAGAGACCCAGTACTTC
CASIPSGAETQYF
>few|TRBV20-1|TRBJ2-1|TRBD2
TGCAGTGCTCTTAGCGGGAGGGGTTCCTACAATGAGCAGTTCTTC
CSALSGRGSYNEQFF
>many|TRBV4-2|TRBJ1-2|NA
TGTGCCAGCACGCCAGCATTCGACATTGGCTATGGCTACACCTTC
CASTPAFDIGYGYTF
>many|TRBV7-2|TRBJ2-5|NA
TGTGCCAGCAGTTCAAGTGGGCGAGAGACCCAGTACTTC
CASSSSGRETQYF
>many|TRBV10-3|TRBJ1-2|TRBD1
TGTGCCATTCGTGGACAGGGGGATGGCTACACCTTC
CAIRGQGDGYTF
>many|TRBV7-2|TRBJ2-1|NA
TGTGCCAGCAGCTCCGGACCCAACAATGAGCAGTTCTTC
CASSSGPNNEQFF
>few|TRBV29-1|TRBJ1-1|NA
TGCAGCGTTACCAGGGGCGACACTGAAGCTTTCTTT
CSVTRGDTEAFF